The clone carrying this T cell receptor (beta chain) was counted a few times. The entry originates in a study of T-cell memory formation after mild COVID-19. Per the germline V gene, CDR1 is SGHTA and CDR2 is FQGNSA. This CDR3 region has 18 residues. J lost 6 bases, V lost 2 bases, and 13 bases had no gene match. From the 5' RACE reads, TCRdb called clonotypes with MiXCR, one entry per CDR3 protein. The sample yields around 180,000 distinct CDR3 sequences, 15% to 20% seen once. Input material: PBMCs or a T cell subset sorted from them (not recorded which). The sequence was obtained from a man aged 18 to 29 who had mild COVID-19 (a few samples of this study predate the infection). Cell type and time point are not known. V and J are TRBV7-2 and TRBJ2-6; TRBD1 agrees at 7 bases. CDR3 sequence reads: CASSLPYGQAPTANVLTF. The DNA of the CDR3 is TGTGCCAGCAGCTTACCCTACGGACAGGCCCCTACGGCCAACGTCCTGACTTTC.